Included here is one T cell receptor (beta chain) sequence, with context. The CDR3 contains 13 residues. V was trimmed by 4 bases and J by 6 bases, leaving 10 bases between them. The germline V gene has CDR1 LGHDT and CDR2 YNNKEL (reference sequence). This sample stems from a study of CD8 T cells in Susac syndrome. The RNA, roughly 0.45 to 1 ug, was put through reverse transcription using random hexamers. TCRdb called the immunoSEQ multiplex PCR reads again in MiXCR, with one record for every CDR3 protein. In the table there are hundreds of thousands of distinct CDR3 sequences, roughly 95% of which are singletons. FACS was used to enrich TEMRA cells, whereas the CD8+ and CD4+ T cells were obtained by negative isolation.

The V call is TRBV3-1, the J call TRBJ1-5; D is unresolved. Sequenced material: CD4+ T cells from PBMCs. This sequence was found in a human donor with Susac syndrome. This CDR3 is CASSRKRGQPQHF. The CDR3 nucleotides read TGTGCCAGCAGCCGAAAGCGGGGTCAGCCCCAGCATTTT.